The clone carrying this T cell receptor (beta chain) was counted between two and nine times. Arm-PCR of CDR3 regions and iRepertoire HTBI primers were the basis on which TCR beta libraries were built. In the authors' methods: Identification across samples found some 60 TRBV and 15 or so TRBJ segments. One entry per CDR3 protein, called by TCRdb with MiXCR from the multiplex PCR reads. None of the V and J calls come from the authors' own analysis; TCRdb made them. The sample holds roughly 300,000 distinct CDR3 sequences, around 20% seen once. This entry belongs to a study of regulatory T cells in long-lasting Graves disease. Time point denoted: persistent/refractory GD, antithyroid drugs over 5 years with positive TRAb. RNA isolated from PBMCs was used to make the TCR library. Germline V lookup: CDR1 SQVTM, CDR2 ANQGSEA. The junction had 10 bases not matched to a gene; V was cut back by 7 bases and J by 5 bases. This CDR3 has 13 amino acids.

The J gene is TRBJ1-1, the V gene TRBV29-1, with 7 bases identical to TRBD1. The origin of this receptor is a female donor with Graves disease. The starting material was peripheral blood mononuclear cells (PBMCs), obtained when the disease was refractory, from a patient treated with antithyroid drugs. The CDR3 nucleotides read TGCAGCGCCCTCCAGGGGGGGTGGACTGAAGCTTTCTTT. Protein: CSALQGGWTEAFF.